This record concerns one T cell receptor beta chain sequence. What it binds is not known. The PCR employed 60 Vbeta primers together with 13 Jbeta primers. Clones were sequenced by immunoSEQ multiplex PCR, and TCRdb holds only the in-frame ones, with some missing. The profile shows about 120,000 clones, under 85% of them singletons. This sample is drawn from a study of cytomegalovirus exposure and HLA in healthy donors. The ends were cut back, 5 bases at V and 4 bases at J, with 10 bases in the middle. Germline CDR1 SGHVS, CDR2 FQNEAQ. The CDR3 consists of 13 residues. Regarding the study as a whole: A classifier reportedly called cytomegalovirus status with high sensitivity and specificity. TRBV6-2, TRBV6-3 and some other V segments were unresolvable in 87-base-pair reads. In an earlier analysis, most TCR beta V segments were productive about 87% or about 30% of the time. 164 TCR beta chains were listed as cytomegalovirus-associated.

The sequenced material came from PBMCs. The chain joins TRBV7-8 to TRBJ2-3; the D is unclear. The TCR comes from a male donor in good health and CMV-seropositive. The CDR3: CASSALLSDTQYF. The CDR3 region has the DNA TGTGCCAGCAGCGCCCTACTATCAGATACGCAGTATTTT.